Sequencing of this T cell receptor beta chain was carried out in a study of blood T cell repertoires in COVID-19. Overall study context: The origin of the acute and convalescent COVID-19 samples was the United States, Italy and Spain.

Participant reports of clinical history set cohort assignment. Study processing details: Estimates of nucleated cell counts were drawn from the amplification of reference gene primers. TCRdb keeps only in-frame clones here, not all; method: immunoSEQ multiplex PCR. V and J calls plus clone size are reproduced from that table; the DNA served to infer D and trimming. The data hold 300,000 or so clones, with 75% to 95% observed a single time. This clone was counted once. Germline-derived CDR1 and CDR2 are LNHDA and SQIVND (reference sequence). The germline V and J ends were trimmed by 8 bases and 1 base, with 14 bases remaining between them. The CDR3 loop spans 14 amino acids.

The sequence derives from a woman aged 25 to 45 who had recovered from COVID-19. The chain recombines TRBV19 with TRBJ2-5; D possibly corresponds to TRBD2 (7 bases). Input material: PBMCs or T cells enriched from blood (not recorded which). The CDR3 DNA sequence: TGTGCCAGTTCTCGAGGGGGGGGCCAAGAGACCCAGTACTTC. This translates into CASSRGGGQETQYF.